This T cell receptor beta chain was captured by sequencing in a study of blood T cell repertoires in COVID-19. Study-level information: Sites in the United States, Italy and Spain provided acute and convalescent COVID-19 samples. PBMCs, B-cell-depleted T cells, or T cells provided the cDNA or gDNA that made up the material.

Authors' methods: It was from reference gene primer amplification that nucleated cell counts were estimated. Sequenced by immunoSEQ multiplex PCR; TCRdb stores in-frame clones only, minus some. That table furnishes V, J and clone size, whereas the DNA furnished D and trimming. In the table there are roughly 320,000 clones, 85% to 90% of which are singletons. The CDR3 covers 12 residues. V shed 5 bases and J shed 5 bases, with 9 bases lying between them. The V call is TRBV12-3 or TRBV12-4, the J call TRBJ1-2; D unclear. The origin of this receptor is a woman aged 25 to 39 with COVID-19, enrolled during active disease. The specimen sequenced was peripheral blood. The CDR3 nucleotides are TGTGCCAGCAGTGGCGGATCTTATGGCTACACCTTC. It is translated as CASSGGSYGYTF.